The rows below give T cell receptor beta chains drawn from one sample of a study of cytomegalovirus exposure and HLA in healthy donors. Using immunoSEQ multiplex PCR, the repertoire was profiled, and TCRdb retains in-frame clones only, with some absent. The sample holds 150,000 to 200,000 clones, around 78% seen once. The sequenced material came from PBMCs. The receptors shown here come from a man aged 18 to 30 in good health and CMV-seronegative. Both conserved end residues are part of each CDR3.

V	J	CDR3
TRBV5-1	TRBJ2-7	CASFLAPVGQGGGSYEQYF
TRBV30	TRBJ1-1	CAQRRTQNTEAFF
TRBV30	TRBJ1-3	CAWRGRDRAPGNTIYF
TRBV6-5	TRBJ2-7	CALGRPNYEQYF
TRBV5-4	TRBJ1-1	CASSPTSDSHTEAFF
TRBV10-3	TRBJ2-5	CAISSAGGKETQYF
TRBV15	TRBJ1-1	CATSRGADTEAFF
TRBV10-3	TRBJ2-3	CAISESGSGARPDTQYF
TRBV15	TRBJ1-1	CATSTDRLPALAEAFF
TRBV5-1	TRBJ2-7	CASSLLQGPSEQYF
TRBV18	TRBJ1-5	CASSPTGLDSPQHF
TRBV10-3	TRBJ2-1	CAITLGQLNEQFF
TRBV7-3	TRBJ2-3	CASSLRTPEDTQYF
TRBV29-1	TRBJ2-1	CSATRAYNEQFF
TRBV28	TRBJ1-2	CASRYRDGYTF
TRBV11-2	TRBJ2-7	CASSLGLRTGAEQYF
TRBV28	TRBJ1-2	CASTSLPTVNYGYTF
TRBV9	-	CASSVVAGLNYEQYF
TRBV7-2	TRBJ2-3	CASSLIRDTQYF
TRBV7-3	TRBJ2-3	CASSSSLTKTGDTQYF
TRBV6-1	TRBJ1-1	CASSAGQGVCEAFF
TRBV27	TRBJ1-5	CASFQPGQGRHF
TRBV27	TRBJ2-2	CASSLVQGAGELFF
TRBV7-3	TRBJ2-5	CASSLTRQGGGETQYF